The clone carrying this T cell receptor (beta chain) has a handful of counts. Antigen unknown. This record belongs to a study of response to subunit inactivated influenza vaccine. The V and J ends lost 4 bases and 0 bases, in that order; junction bases with no gene match: 6. Looked up from germline, CDR1 is MNHEY and CDR2 is SVGEGT. This CDR3 is 17 amino acids long. TCRdb reprocessed the RT-PCR reads via MiXCR and lists one record per CDR3 protein. The sample lists 530,000 or so distinct CDR3 sequences; 14% were seen once. Regarding the study as a whole: Authors suggested each seasonal influenza vaccination recruits few new T cells.

The sample here was PBMCs from blood, taken 11 to 12 days after vaccination. This receptor was taken from a man aged 45 to 65 who received an inactivated influenza vaccine. V is TRBV6-2 or TRBV6-3 and J is TRBJ2-1, with 10 bases matching TRBD2. The CDR3 DNA follows: TGTGCCAGCAGTTCCTCTAGCGGGAGAAGCTCCTACAATGAGCAGTTCTTC. Its translation: CASSSSSGRSSYNEQFF.